Presented here are 32 T cell receptor beta chains from one specimen sequenced in a study of blood T cell repertoires in COVID-19. This table comes from immunoSEQ multiplex PCR, and its TCRdb copy is limited to in-frame clones, with some not included. The table records about 270,000 clones, about 90% of them present only once. Sequences were obtained from PBMCs or T cells enriched from blood (not recorded which). The source of these receptors is a woman between 55 and 75 years old who had recovered from COVID-19.

A single count supports this clone. The chain couples TRBV5-1 to TRBJ1-1; D call uncertain. Looked up from germline, CDR1 is SGHRS and CDR2 is YFSETQ. The CDR3 consists of 14 residues. The V and J ends lost 1 base and 5 bases respectively, with 12 bases between them. The DNA of the CDR3 is TGCGCCAGCAGCTTGAATACGGGTAAGACTGAAGCTTTCTTT. Its translation: CASSLNTGKTEAFF.

The rearrangement links TRBV28 to TRBJ2-7, with TRBD1 as a possible D gene (6 bases). The V gene lost 6 bases and the J gene lost 2 bases, with 17 bases spanning the gap. Germline-derived CDR1 and CDR2 are MDHEN and SYDVKM. This CDR3 has 15 amino acids. The CDR3 here is CASSPGQPTPYEQYF. The CDR3 bases are TGTGCCAGCAGCCCCGGACAGCCGACCCCCTACGAGCAGTACTTC.

The count of this clone is one. The chain couples TRBV5-1 to TRBJ1-1; D is undetermined. V was trimmed by 6 bases and J by 0 bases, leaving 9 bases between them. There are 13 residues in the CDR3. The germline V gene has CDR1 SGHRS and CDR2 YFSETQ. CDR3 bases: TGCGCCAGCACGGGGAATTTGAACACTGAAGCTTTCTTT. It codes for CASTGNLNTEAFF.

This clone was observed a few times. The chain combines TRBV6-4 with TRBJ1-2, with 8 bases aligning to TRBD1. The V segment lost 6 bases and the J segment 4 bases; nucleotides outside the gene matches: 7. The CDR3 extends over 14 amino acids. The germline gives CDR1 MRHNA, CDR2 SNTAGT. In DNA, the CDR3 is TGTGCCAGCAGGCCCTCTGGGACAGGCTATGGCTACACCTTC. Translation gives CASRPSGTGYGYTF.

The chain employs TRBV15 and TRBJ2-2; the D gene is possibly TRBD1 (6 bases). In germline, CDR1 is LNHNV, CDR2 YYDKDF (reference sequence). With 2 bases removed from V and 2 bases from J, the gap between germline ends came to 9 bases. The CDR3 extends over 15 amino acids. For the CDR3, the DNA is TGTGCCACCAGCAGAAACAGGGTTAACACCGGGGAGCTGTTTTTT. Amino acid sequence: CATSRNRVNTGELFF.

This clone was detected once. The rearrangement uses TRBV5-6 and TRBJ2-7, with 9 bases matching TRBD1. Germline V gene lookup returns CDR1 SGHDT and CDR2 YYEEEE. V lost 4 bases, J lost 3 bases, and 8 bases stayed unmatched. The CDR3 length is 15 residues. In DNA form, the CDR3 reads TGTGCCAGCAGCCCGTGGGACAGGGCAGGCTACGAGCAGTACTTC. This sequence encodes CASSPWDRAGYEQYF.

This clone is a singleton in its sample. V is TRBV21-1 and J is TRBJ2-7; the table gives TRBD2 as D, unverified against the DNA. TRBV21-1 is a listed pseudogene. CDR3 length: 14 amino acids. In DNA form, the CDR3 reads TGTGCCAGCAAGGACCAAACTAGAAACTACGAGCAGTACTTC. This encodes CASKDQTRNYEQYF.

This clone was counted a single time. The rearrangement joins TRBV15 to TRBJ1-4; 7 bases are a match to TRBD1. In germline, CDR1 is LNHNV, CDR2 YYDKDF (reference sequence). Losses at the gene ends were 5 bases for V and 8 bases for J; bases not matched to a gene: 8. CDR3 length: 14 residues. As DNA, the CDR3 is TGTGCCACCAGCTACGACAGGGCGTGGGAAAAACTGTTTTTT. Protein product: CATSYDRAWEKLFF.

This clone was detected many times. The V gene is TRBV5-6, the J gene TRBJ2-7; weak D call: TRBD1 (6 bases). The germline V gene encodes CDR1 SGHDT and CDR2 YYEEEE. The CDR3 consists of 13 residues. V lost 2 bases and J lost 1, with 7 bases in between. Here the CDR3 DNA reads TGTGCCAGCAGCTTTGGGACATCCTACGAGCAGTACTTC. Its protein product is CASSFGTSYEQYF.

V usage is TRBV4-1 and J usage is TRBJ2-2, with 11 bases fitting TRBD1. CDR3 size: 15 residues. The V segment lost 2 bases and the J segment 6 bases; nucleotides outside the gene matches: 2. Germline V CDR1 and CDR2: MGHRA, YSYEKL. In DNA, the CDR3 is TGCGCCAGCAGCCAAATGGGACAGGGGGCCGGGGAGCTGTTTTTT. Translated: CASSQMGQGAGELFF.

The chain carries TRBV7-6 and TRBJ2-7; TRBD1 agrees at 8 bases. The CDR3 is 14 amino acids. From germline, CDR1 is SGHVS and CDR2 FNYEAQ. The ends lost 5 bases at V and 6 bases at J; junction bases unmatched: 9. The DNA of the CDR3 is TGTGCCAGCAGCCCGCAGGGGGCGTCCGGCGAGCAGTACTTC. This encodes CASSPQGASGEQYF.

This clone has just a few counts. Other DNA variants within this sample encode the same CDR3. CDR3 loop: CASSGLSGANVLTF. The CDR3 DNA is TGTGCCAGCAGTGGACTCTCTGGGGCCAACGTCCTGACTTTC. The chain couples TRBV27 to TRBJ2-6; tentative D call: TRBD2 (5 bases). Germline lookup yields CDR1 MNHEY and CDR2 SMNVEV (reference sequence). This CDR3 has 14 amino acids. V gave up 5 bases and J gave up 0 bases, with 5 bases separating them.

The chain employs TRBV5-4 and TRBJ1-5; possible D gene TRBD1, 6 bases. The V end was cut by 2 bases, the J end by 5 bases, with 8 bases between. CDR1 is SGHNT and CDR2 is YYREEE in the germline V gene (reference sequence). The CDR3 length is 13 residues. The CDR3, as DNA: TGTGCCAGCAGCTTAGGGGGGGATCAGCCCCAGCATTTT. It specifies CASSLGGDQPQHF.

This chain joins TRBV7-3 and TRBJ1-1; tentatively, D is TRBD1 (5 bases). This CDR3 comprises 13 residues. Germline values: CDR1 SGHTA, CDR2 FQGTGA. V gave up 5 bases and J gave up 1 base, with 8 bases separating them. The DNA of the CDR3 is TGTGCCAGCAGCACCGGGGGGAACACTGAAGCTTTCTTT. Protein product: CASSTGGNTEAFF.

The sample holds one count of this clone. V usage is TRBV4-1 and J usage is TRBJ1-5, with D possibly matching TRBD1 (5 bases). CDR3 size: 15 residues. Germline values: CDR1 MGHRA, CDR2 YSYEKL. V dropped 1 base and J dropped 3 bases, with 10 bases sitting between them. The CDR3 bases are TGCGCCAGCAGCCAAGTATGGGGCCTCAATCAGCCCCAGCATTTT. It specifies CASSQVWGLNQPQHF.

V gene TRBV28 combines with J gene TRBJ1-5; D uncertain. Per germline, CDR1 MDHEN and CDR2 SYDVKM. This CDR3 has 12 amino acids. Trimming pared 7 bases from V and 7 bases from J, leaving 11 bases between. CDR3 amino acids: CASTRVGQPQHF. The DNA for the CDR3 is TGTGCCAGCACGAGGGTGGGCCAGCCCCAGCATTTT.

This chain joins TRBV7-9 and TRBJ1-5; 8 bases map to TRBD1. Germline lookup yields CDR1 SEHNR and CDR2 FQNEAQ (reference sequence). V was pared by 1 base and J by 9 bases, with 11 bases of the junction left unmatched. This CDR3 spans 16 amino acids. CDR3 region: CASSLVQGANLGPQHF. The CDR3 DNA is TGTGCCAGCAGCTTAGTTCAGGGGGCGAATTTAGGGCCCCAGCATTTT. Full variable domain (outside the CDR3, taken from reference TRBV7-9 and TRBJ1-5): DTGVSQNPRHKITKRGQNVTFRCDPISEHNRLYWYRQTLGQGPEFLTYFQNEAQLEKSRLLSDRFSAERPKGSFSTLEIQRTEQGDSAMYLCASSLVQGANLGPQHFGDGTRLSIL.

This chain joins TRBV4-2 and TRBJ2-4, with 9 positions matching TRBD2. CDR3 length: 15 amino acids. V was clipped by 4 bases and J by 5 bases; unmatched bases: 6. Germline CDR1 reads LGHNA; CDR2 reads YNFKEQ. CDR3 loop: CASSLERGAQNIQYF. In DNA, the CDR3 is TGTGCCAGCAGCCTCGAGCGGGGGGCACAAAACATTCAGTACTTC.

A few counts support this clone. CDR3 residues: CASSLTEVPGNTIYF. For the CDR3, the DNA is TGCGCCAGCAGCTTGACGGAGGTACCTGGAAACACCATATATTTT. The rearrangement links TRBV5-1 to TRBJ1-3, with no clear D. With 1 base removed from V and 2 bases from J, the gap between germline ends came to 10 bases. CDR3 size: 15 residues. The germline CDR1 and CDR2 sequences are SGHRS and YFSETQ.

This chain uses TRBV5-1 with TRBJ2-3; D might be TRBD2 (5 bases). Germline CDR1 is SGHRS and CDR2 is YFSETQ. This CDR3 is 13 amino acids long. Trimming removed 4 bases at V and 4 bases at J, with 10 bases between. Written as DNA, the CDR3 is TGCGCCAGCAGCCCACTAGGCGCAGATACGCAGTATTTT. This sequence encodes CASSPLGADTQYF.

This clone was detected only a few times. CDR3 in amino acids: CAWSIGGTGNQPQHF. The CDR3 bases are TGTGCCTGGAGTATCGGGGGGACAGGGAATCAGCCCCAGCATTTT. The gene calls are TRBV30 and TRBJ1-5, with 9 bases aligning to TRBD1. The germline gives CDR1 GTSNPN, CDR2 SVGIG (reference sequence). This CDR3 contains 15 residues. V lost 2 bases and J lost 4; bases outside the gene matches: 6.

The DNA of the CDR3 is TGTGCCGTAATCCCGGGTAGCGGGGTTCAGGAGACCCAGTACTTC. It specifies CAVIPGSGVQETQYF. V usage is TRBV2 and J usage is TRBJ2-5, with 8 positions matching TRBD2. The CDR3 has 15 residues. Germline V gene data show CDR1 as SNHLY and CDR2 as FYNNEI. Trimming removed 11 bases from V and 5 bases from J; junction bases left unmatched: 16.

This chain uses TRBV19 with TRBJ1-1; no clear D. The germline V and J ends were trimmed by 7 bases and 7 bases, with 16 bases remaining between them. The CDR3 spans 13 residues. The germline gives CDR1 LNHDA, CDR2 SQIVND (reference sequence). The CDR3 sequence: CASTKRGVIEAFF. The CDR3 region has the DNA TGTGCCAGTACAAAACGCGGGGTTATTGAAGCTTTCTTT.

This sequence joins TRBV11-3 and TRBJ1-4; the match to TRBD1 covers 10 bases. This CDR3 comprises 15 residues. J gave up 6 bases and V 4 bases, and 5 bases lay outside the gene matches. Germline V gene sequence: CDR1 SGHNT, CDR2 YENEEA. The CDR3 DNA follows: TGTGCCAGCAGCTCGAGGGGGACAGGGGATGAAAAACTGTTTTTT. Translation: CASSSRGTGDEKLFF.

This clone was observed a few times. V is TRBV5-4 and J is TRBJ2-2; D not certain. V shed 1 base and J shed 0 bases, with 7 bases lying between them. This CDR3 region has 15 residues. In germline, CDR1 is SGHNT, CDR2 YYREEE (reference sequence). Written as DNA, the CDR3 is TGTGCCAGCAGCTTGATGGCGGCGAACACCGGGGAGCTGTTTTTT. Residues: CASSLMAANTGELFF. The variable domain in full, completed from reference TRBV5-4 and TRBJ2-2, reads ETGVTQSPTHLIKTRGQQVTLRCSSQSGHNTVSWYQQALGQGPQFIFQYYREEENGRGNFPPRFSGLQFPNYSSELNVNALELDDSALYLCASSLMAANTGELFFGEGSRLTVL.

The V and J genes are TRBV19 and TRBJ1-1; D not resolved. Trimming took 5 bases from V and 1 from J, leaving 20 bases between them. Germline CDR1 and CDR2: LNHDA and SQIVND (reference sequence). The CDR3 is made up of 17 amino acids. The CDR3 nucleotides are TGTGCCAGTAGTTACTATGGTGCGGGCTGGGAGAACACTGAAGCTTTCTTT. As protein: CASSYYGAGWENTEAFF. Complete variable domain (other parts from reference TRBV19 and TRBJ1-1): DGGITQSPKYLFRKEGQNVTLSCEQNLNHDAMYWYRQDPGQGLRLIYYSQIVNDFQKGDIAEGYSVSREKKESFPLTVTSAQKNPTAFYLCASSYYGAGWENTEAFFGQGTRLTVV.

V usage is TRBV28 and J usage is TRBJ1-5; TRBD1 is a possible D gene (6 bases). Between the trimmed V and J ends, which lost 7 bases and 6 bases, there was a span of 10 bases. The CDR3 loop spans 12 amino acids. Per germline, CDR1 MDHEN and CDR2 SYDVKM. The chain's CDR3 is CASISGAQPQHF. DNA for the CDR3: TGTGCCAGCATATCAGGGGCTCAGCCCCAGCATTTT.

V and J are TRBV19 and TRBJ2-6; perhaps TRBD1 as D (6 bases). Germline V CDR1 and CDR2: LNHDA, SQIVND (reference sequence). The CDR3 spans 18 residues. The V end was cut by 3 bases, the J end by 0 bases, with 15 bases between. CDR3 nucleotide sequence: TGTGCCAGTAGTATGTCAGGGGAACTTGGCTCTGGGGCCAACGTCCTGACTTTC. This translates into CASSMSGELGSGANVLTF.

The rearrangement joins TRBV4-1 to TRBJ1-6, with a weak D call TRBD1 (5 bases). The V gene's germline CDR1 is MGHRA and CDR2 YSYEKL. CDR3 length: 13 amino acids. Trimming removed 1 base at V and 9 bases at J, with 7 bases between. The CDR3 here is CASSQVRGSPLHF. Written as DNA, the CDR3 is TGCGCCAGCAGCCAAGTAAGGGGTTCACCCCTCCACTTT.

The chain is built from TRBV18 and TRBJ2-4; TRBD1 matches 10 bases. The CDR3 has 16 residues. Germline V gene sequence: CDR1 KGHSH, CDR2 LQKENI. V gave up 5 bases and J gave up 7 bases; unmatched junction bases: 11. This CDR3 reads CASSAGTGAFRNIQYF. The CDR3 bases are TGTGCCAGCTCAGCCGGGACAGGGGCTTTTCGGAACATTCAGTACTTC.

The chain joins TRBV5-1 to TRBJ2-2, with TRBD1 matching over 9 bases. CDR3 size: 16 residues. V lost 4 bases to trimming and J lost 5 bases; unmatched junction nucleotides: 9. Germline CDR1 is SGHRS and CDR2 is YFSETQ. The CDR3 DNA reads as TGCGCCAGCAGCCCAACAGGGGGCGCAAGAACCGGGGAGCTGTTTTTT. This codes for CASSPTGGARTGELFF.

The genes are TRBV27 and TRBJ2-1; D may be TRBD2 (5 bases). Germline values: CDR1 MNHEY, CDR2 SMNVEV (reference sequence). This CDR3 spans 17 amino acids. V was cut by 8 bases and J by 6 bases, with 26 bases left in between. The CDR3 region has the DNA TGTGCCAGCCCGCCCGGGGATAGCGTAGCAATACGCAATGAGCAGTTCTTC. Residues: CASPPGDSVAIRNEQFF.